These T cell receptor beta chains were read from a single sample in a study of CD8 T cells in Susac syndrome. TCRdb fed the immunoSEQ multiplex PCR reads into MiXCR, producing one record per CDR3 protein. This repertoire shows roughly 52,000 distinct CDR3 sequences, more than 85% found once; its top ten account for less than 0.9%. The specimen was CD8+ T cells from PBMCs. These receptors were obtained from a human donor with Susac syndrome. Each CDR3 is given with its conserved first and last residue. The D gene is left open where the match is weak. Part of the rows lack a size; the others show once, few, many or a class for expanded clones.

j_call v_call d_call clone_size cdr3_aa cdr3_nt
TRBJ2-1 TRBV6-2/TRBV6-3 . . CASSTNGAYNEQFF TGTGCCAGCAGTACTAATGGGGCCTACAATGAGCAGTTCTTC
TRBJ2-7 TRBV7-8 . once CASSPVGPYEQYF TGTGCCAGCAGCCCCGTGGGCCCCTACGAGCAGTACTTC
TRBJ2-2 TRBV29-1 TRBD2 . CSVALAGGPGIGELFF TGCAGCGTTGCCCTAGCGGGGGGGCCCGGTATAGGGGAGCTGTTTTTT
TRBJ1-4 TRBV4-3 TRBD1 . CASSQAGGMDEKLFF TGCGCCAGCAGCCAAGCAGGGGGGATGGACGAAAAACTGTTTTTT
TRBJ1-2 TRBV4-2 . . CASSQVGGSDYGYTF TGTGCCAGCAGCCAAGTTGGGGGGTCAGACTATGGCTACACCTTC
TRBJ2-5 TRBV29-1 . once CSVEGTSKETQYF TGCAGCGTTGAAGGGACATCCAAAGAGACCCAGTACTTC
TRBJ2-5 TRBV7-9 . . CASSLNRLQETQYF TGTGCCAGCAGCTTAAACCGACTGCAAGAGACCCAGTACTTC
TRBJ2-4 TRBV9 . . CASSVAKSGAAKNIQYF TGTGCCAGCAGCGTAGCTAAATCCGGGGCCGCCAAAAACATTCAGTACTTC
TRBJ2-3 TRBV9 TRBD2 . CASRSGGKDTQYF TGTGCCAGTCGTAGCGGGGGGAAGGATACGCAGTATTTT
TRBJ2-1 TRBV29-1 TRBD2 once CSVGRGGPDEQFF TGCAGCGTTGGTCGGGGGGGGCCCGATGAGCAGTTCTTC
TRBJ2-3 TRBV9 TRBD2 . CASSVVDGGADTQYF TGTGCCAGCAGCGTAGTAGACGGGGGGGCAGATACGCAGTATTTT
TRBJ2-1 TRBV4-2 . . CASSVPGTAYNEQFF TGTGCCAGCAGCGTCCCCGGGACCGCCTATAACGAGCAGTTCTTC
TRBJ1-5 TRBV30 . . CAWSPGIGLNQPQHF TGTGCCTGGAGTCCTGGGATAGGCCTAAATCAGCCCCAGCATTTT
TRBJ2-1 TRBV7-2 TRBD2 . CASIPTSGGVNEQFF TGTGCCAGCATCCCGACTAGCGGGGGGGTTAATGAGCAGTTCTTC
TRBJ2-7 TRBV4-3 . . CASSQDRTSYAYEQYF TGCGCCAGCAGCCAAGATCGCACTAGCTATGCCTACGAGCAGTACTTC
TRBJ2-2 TRBV7-8 . . CASSQDANTGELFF TGTGCCAGCAGCCAGGACGCGAACACCGGGGAGCTGTTTTTT
TRBJ2-4 TRBV5-4 . . CASSLAIENIQYF TGTGCCAGCAGCTTGGCCATTGAAAACATTCAGTACTTC
TRBJ2-7 TRBV14 . . CASSQGPYEQYF TGTGCCAGCAGCCAGGGTCCGTACGAGCAGTACTTC
TRBJ2-5 TRBV12-3/TRBV12-4 . . CASSLPRGQETQYF TGTGCCAGCAGTTTACCCAGGGGTCAAGAGACCCAGTACTTC
TRBJ1-1 TRBV20-1 . . CSADSENLSLNTEAFF TGCAGTGCTGATTCCGAGAATCTAAGCCTGAACACTGAAGCTTTCTTT
TRBJ2-2 TRBV30 TRBD2 . CAWRSSGGEHRGAVF TGTGCCTGGAGATCGAGCGGGGGAGAACACCGGGGAGCTGTTTTT
TRBJ1-1 TRBV28 . . CASGGTEAFF TGTGCCAGCGGCGGGACTGAAGCTTTCTTT
TRBJ2-1 TRBV29-1 TRBD2 . CSVDGGVFLSYNEQFF TGCAGCGTTGACGGGGGGGTCTTCCTCTCCTACAATGAGCAGTTCTTC
TRBJ2-2 TRBV14 . . CASSQDFFGELFF TGTGCCAGCAGCCAAGATTTCTTCGGGGAGCTGTTTTTT